The next 23 T cell receptor beta chains were all read from a single sample in a study of shared clonotypes between healthy human individuals. Sequencing used immunoSEQ multiplex PCR; TCRdb keeps in-frame clones, though not all of them. The data contain roughly 1,800,000 clones, just under 95% of them singletons. Positively selected for CCR7, the CD45RO-negative cells used as naive CD8 cells excluded terminally differentiated effector memory CD45RA+ cells. Sequencing was carried out using naive CD8+ T cells sorted from blood. The receptor source for this set is a man younger than 30 in good health.

V is TRBV6-5 and J is TRBJ1-1, with no clear D. Trimming took off 4 bases at V and 2 bases at J, with 17 bases between the two ends. Germline V gene sequence: CDR1 MNHEY, CDR2 SVGAGI. This CDR3 contains 16 residues. CDR3 sequence (DNA): TGTGCCAGCAGTTTCGCGACAAGGATCCAAAACACTGAAGCTTTCTTT. Amino acid sequence: CASSFATRIQNTEAFF.

The V gene is TRBV4-3, the J gene TRBJ2-7; TRBD1 matches at 8 bases. Germline values: CDR1 LGHNA, CDR2 YSLEER. The CDR3 runs to 14 residues. Unmatched junction bases numbered 0, after V lost 0 bases and J lost 2 bases. The CDR3: CASSQEQGAYEQYF. The CDR3 DNA reads as TGCGCCAGCAGCCAAGAACAGGGGGCCTACGAGCAGTACTTC.

V and J are TRBV14 and TRBJ2-6; weak D call: TRBD2 (6 bases). The CDR3 extends over 18 amino acids. Germline CDR1 SGHDN, CDR2 FVKESK. The germline V and J ends were trimmed by 4 bases and 0 bases, with 16 bases remaining between them. CDR3 in DNA: TGTGCCAGCAGCCCTCCGGGACTGTCGTTCTCTGGGGCCAACGTCCTGACTTTC. Translation gives CASSPPGLSFSGANVLTF.

The chain recombines TRBV7-9 with TRBJ1-2; perhaps TRBD1 as D (6 bases). Germline V lookup: CDR1 SEHNR, CDR2 FQNEAQ (reference sequence). The CDR3 spans 14 residues. Trimming removed 3 bases from V and 4 bases from J, with 12 bases in between. This CDR3 reads CASSFLGAGYGYTF. The CDR3, as DNA: TGTGCCAGCAGCTTCCTGGGGGCTGGCTATGGCTACACCTTC.

The chain recombines TRBV6-6 with TRBJ1-5, with D tentatively TRBD1 (6 bases). The CDR3 loop spans 14 amino acids. The germline gives CDR1 MNHNY, CDR2 SVGAGI (reference sequence). Trimming stripped 8 bases from V and 0 bases from J, with 11 bases between. CDR3 sequence (DNA): TGTGCCAGCCAGACAGGTGATAGCAATCAGCCCCAGCATTTT. Protein: CASQTGDSNQPQHF.

In this sample, this clone turned up once. The V and J genes are TRBV11-2 and TRBJ2-7; D is tentatively TRBD1 or TRBD2 (5 bases each). The CDR3 extends over 15 amino acids. The germline gives CDR1 SGHAT, CDR2 FQNNGV. V was cut by 5 bases and J by 0 bases, with 14 bases left in between. The CDR3 bases are TGTGCCAGCAGCGACGGGGCACAATCCTCCTACGAGCAGTACTTC. Translating gives CASSDGAQSSYEQYF.

The V gene is TRBV4-1, the J gene TRBJ2-1; TRBD2 aligns across 11 bases. V lost 4 bases and J lost 3; bases outside the gene matches: 2. Germline V CDR1 and CDR2: MGHRA, YSYEKL. This CDR3 comprises 15 residues. DNA for the CDR3: TGCGCCAGCAGCCTTAGCGGGGGGGTCTACAATGAGCAGTTCTTC. Its protein product is CASSLSGGVYNEQFF.

The gene calls are TRBV6-5 and TRBJ1-1, with D tentatively TRBD1 (6 bases). The germline V gene encodes CDR1 MNHEY and CDR2 SVGAGI. There are 14 residues in the CDR3. V was cut by 10 bases and J by 5 bases, with 20 bases left in between. The CDR3 coding sequence is TGTGCCACCTCTAAGGGGGGCATCCCGACTGAAGCTTTCTTT. Its protein is CATSKGGIPTEAFF.

The chain combines TRBV2 with TRBJ2-5; tentatively, D is TRBD2 (6 bases). The CDR3 has 16 amino acids. Germline CDR1 and CDR2: SNHLY and FYNNEI. V lost 1 base and J 2 bases, leaving 14 bases between the germline ends. The chain's CDR3 is CASSEEDSGRQETQYF. CDR3 in DNA: TGTGCCAGCAGTGAAGAGGATAGCGGTCGTCAAGAGACCCAGTACTTC.

The chain's CDR3 is CASSQESSGTYNEQFF. For the CDR3, the DNA is TGCGCCAGCAGCCAAGAATCTAGCGGGACTTACAATGAGCAGTTCTTC. The chain uses TRBV4-3 and TRBJ2-1; 9 bases align to TRBD2. Germline V gene lookup returns CDR1 LGHNA and CDR2 YSLEER. CDR3 length: 16 amino acids. Germline trimming cut 0 bases from V and 4 bases from J; bases unmatched to any gene: 4.

The rearrangement joins TRBV7-9 to TRBJ1-6; no clear D. In germline, CDR1 is SEHNR, CDR2 FQNEAQ (reference sequence). CDR3 length: 16 residues. The V end was cut by 0 bases, the J end by 8 bases, with 14 bases between. The CDR3 nucleotides are TGTGCCAGCAGCTTAGCTGGCCTCCGGTCGGATTCACCCCTCCACTTT. As protein: CASSLAGLRSDSPLHF.

V is TRBV6-5 and J is TRBJ2-3, with TRBD2 as a possible D gene (7 bases). The CDR3 sequence is 14 residues long. Trimming pared 5 bases from V and 3 bases from J, leaving 12 bases between. The germline V gene encodes CDR1 MNHEY and CDR2 SVGAGI. The CDR3 DNA sequence: TGTGCCAGCAGTGGAGGGGGGGCTACAGATACGCAGTATTTT. It specifies CASSGGGATDTQYF.

This clone has just one count. The rearrangement uses TRBV2 and TRBJ2-7, with D perhaps matching TRBD1 (6 bases). This CDR3 contains 18 residues. The germline gives CDR1 SNHLY, CDR2 FYNNEI. The germline V and J ends were trimmed by 4 bases and 5 bases, with 27 bases remaining between them. The CDR3 loop reads CASSVGGHMGLVADEQYF. Here the CDR3 DNA reads TGTGCCAGCAGTGTAGGGGGACACATGGGGCTAGTGGCGGACGAGCAGTACTTC.

The chain carries TRBV7-8 and TRBJ1-1; D call uncertain. The V end lost 1 base, the J end lost 0 bases, and 6 bases lay between the germline ends. CDR1 is SGHVS and CDR2 is FQNEAQ in the germline V gene. This CDR3 contains 14 residues. The CDR3 protein is CASSLELLNTEAFF. The CDR3 coding sequence is TGTGCCAGCAGCTTAGAGCTCTTGAACACTGAAGCTTTCTTT. Full variable domain (missing parts from reference TRBV7-8 and TRBJ1-1): GAGVSQSPRYKVAKRGQDVALRCDPISGHVSLFWYQQALGQGPEFLTYFQNEAQLDKSGLPSDRFFAERPEGSVSTLKIQRTQQEDSAVYLCASSLELLNTEAFFGQGTRLTVV.

The rearrangement links TRBV2 to TRBJ2-3, with D maybe TRBD2 (5 bases). The V end lost 2 bases, the J end lost 3 bases, and 15 bases lay between the germline ends. The CDR3 has 16 residues. Germline assignment: CDR1 SNHLY and CDR2 FYNNEI. The CDR3 sequence: CASSELARVGTDTQYF. The CDR3 DNA follows: TGTGCCAGCAGTGAACTGGCGCGGGTGGGTACAGATACGCAGTATTTT.

The chain couples TRBV6-5 to TRBJ2-3; 15 bases are shared with TRBD2. From germline, CDR1 is MNHEY and CDR2 SVGAGI. The CDR3 totals 14 residues. After removal of 7 bases from V and 5 bases from J, the junction contained 1 base not matched to a gene. The CDR3 loop is CASKGLAGGDTQYF. In DNA, the CDR3 is TGTGCCAGCAAGGGACTAGCGGGAGGAGATACGCAGTATTTT.

This chain connects TRBV4-1 to TRBJ1-2; the match to TRBD1 covers 8 bases. The CDR3 has 16 amino acids. Looked up from germline, CDR1 is MGHRA and CDR2 is YSYEKL. V lost 3 bases, J lost 2 bases, and 8 bases stayed unmatched. The DNA for the CDR3 is TGCGCCAGCAGCCAGACAGGGGCATCGTTGAACTATGGCTACACCTTC. It yields the protein CASSQTGASLNYGYTF.

With respect to this clone: The junction departs from the called germline gene at one end, perhaps through a read error. The chain has TRBV7-7 and TRBJ1-1; 7 bases match TRBD1. The CDR3 extends over 13 amino acids. Germline V gives CDR1 SSHAT, CDR2 FNYEAQ (reference sequence). CDR3 sequence reads: CASSFGQDTEAFF. CDR3 nucleotide sequence: TGTGCTAGCAGCTTCGGACAGGACACTGAAGCTTTCTTT.

This sequence joins TRBV13 and TRBJ2-1; D remains ambiguous. This CDR3 comprises 13 residues. The germline V gene has CDR1 PRHDT and CDR2 FYEKMQ (reference sequence). Trimming left V 4 bases short and J 4 bases short, with 8 bases between. The CDR3 bases are TGTGCCAGCAGCTACACCCCTTACAATGAGCAGTTCTTC. It translates to CASSYTPYNEQFF.

This sequence joins TRBV27 and TRBJ2-2, with 8 bases aligning to TRBD2. The V and J ends lost 3 bases and 7 bases, in that order; junction bases with no gene match: 10. In germline, CDR1 is MNHEY, CDR2 SMNVEV (reference sequence). The length of the CDR3 is 16 residues. The CDR3 nucleotides are TGTGCCAGCAGTTTCGTCAGCGGGAGACGGGGCGGGGAGCTGTTTTTT. As protein: CASSFVSGRRGGELFF.

The chain uses TRBV30 and TRBJ1-5; D is ambiguous. Trimming stripped 0 bases from V and 6 bases from J, with 12 bases between. Looked up from germline, CDR1 is GTSNPN and CDR2 is SVGIG (reference sequence). This CDR3 comprises 14 residues. CDR3: CAWSVFSSGQPQHF. In nucleotides, the CDR3 is TGTGCCTGGAGTGTATTTTCCTCGGGTCAGCCCCAGCATTTT.

This clone appeared once. CDR3 sequence: CASSPRGARSGQETQYF. DNA for the CDR3: TGTGCCAGCAGTCCCAGGGGGGCTAGGAGTGGCCAAGAGACCCAGTACTTC. The rearrangement joins TRBV27 to TRBJ2-5; TRBD1 might be the D (7 bases). Per germline, CDR1 MNHEY and CDR2 SMNVEV (reference sequence). The V and J ends lost 5 bases and 1 base respectively, with 20 bases between them. There are 17 residues in the CDR3.

The chain has TRBV27 and TRBJ1-2; maybe TRBD1 (6 bases). CDR3 length: 12 amino acids. V lost 5 bases to trimming and J lost 6 bases, with 10 bases between them. Germline-derived CDR1 and CDR2 are MNHEY and SMNVEV (reference sequence). This chain's CDR3 is CASSTGGHGYTF. In DNA form, the CDR3 reads TGTGCCAGCAGTACGGGGGGCCATGGCTACACCTTC.